What follows are 27 T cell receptor beta chains derived from one specimen sequenced in a study of blood T cell repertoires in COVID-19. Clones were read by immunoSEQ multiplex PCR, and TCRdb kept only the in-frame ones, dropping some. The sample has a few hundred thousand clones; over 75% are singletons. Sequencing was done on a sample of PBMCs or T cells enriched from blood (not recorded which). The receptor source for this set is a woman aged 30 to 39 who had recovered from COVID-19.

The chain recombines TRBV5-1 with TRBJ2-1; a weak D match, TRBD2 (6 bases). CDR1 and CDR2 from the germline V gene are SGHRS and YFSETQ. CDR3 length: 15 residues. The ends were cut back, 0 bases at V and 6 bases at J, with 13 bases in the middle. The CDR3 region is CASSLGLVKANEQFF. CDR3 DNA: TGCGCCAGCAGCTTGGGACTAGTTAAGGCCAATGAGCAGTTCTTC. The variable domain in full, completed from reference TRBV5-1 and TRBJ2-1, reads KAGVTQTPRYLIKTRGQQVTLSCSPISGHRSVSWYQQTPGQGLQFLFEYFSETQRNKGNFPGRFSGRQFSNSRSEMNVSTLELGDSALYLCASSLGLVKANEQFFGPGTRLTVL.

The chain links TRBV5-5 to TRBJ2-3; 8 positions agree with TRBD1. This CDR3 has 16 residues. From germline, CDR1 is SGHKS and CDR2 YYEKEE (reference sequence). Unmatched junction bases numbered 9, after V lost 1 base and J lost 5 bases. In nucleotides, the CDR3 is TGTGCCAGCAGCTTGAATGGACAGGGTGGAGTAGATACGCAGTATTTT. This sequence encodes CASSLNGQGGVDTQYF.

The chain joins TRBV19 to TRBJ1-1; D is ambiguous. Germline V CDR1 and CDR2: LNHDA, SQIVND (reference sequence). This CDR3 region has 13 residues. Trimming removed 3 bases from V and 0 bases from J, with 5 bases in between. This chain's CDR3 is CASSMDLNTEAFF. CDR3 coding DNA: TGTGCCAGTAGTATGGACTTGAACACTGAAGCTTTCTTT.

The genes are TRBV6-1 and TRBJ2-5, with TRBD1 matching over 9 bases. CDR1 MNHNS and CDR2 SASEGT come from the germline V gene. CDR3 length equals 16 residues. V lost 6 bases and J lost 5; bases outside the gene matches: 13. The CDR3 spells CASREPDRGRVETQYF. The CDR3 DNA follows: TGTGCCAGCAGAGAACCCGACAGGGGGAGAGTTGAGACCCAGTACTTC.

Only one count was recorded for this clone. The chain links TRBV5-6 to TRBJ1-2, with 9 bases lining up with TRBD1. The CDR3 is 13 residues long. V shed 4 bases and J 5 bases; nucleotides not matched to a gene: 3. CDR1 is SGHDT and CDR2 is YYEEEE in the germline V gene. The CDR3 bases are TGTGCCAGCAGCCCCGGGACAGGGTATGGCTACACCTTC. Its protein is CASSPGTGYGYTF.

The chain is built from TRBV7-8 and TRBJ1-1; no clear D gene. V was cut by 1 base and J by 0 bases, with 12 bases left in between. The CDR3 length is 16 residues. Germline V gene data show CDR1 as SGHVS and CDR2 as FQNEAQ. Here the CDR3 DNA reads TGTGCCAGCAGCTTAGGGAGTGGCGGGATGAACACTGAAGCTTTCTTT. Its translation: CASSLGSGGMNTEAFF. The full variable domain, rest sourced from reference TRBV7-8 and TRBJ1-1, is GAGVSQSPRYKVAKRGQDVALRCDPISGHVSLFWYQQALGQGPEFLTYFQNEAQLDKSGLPSDRFFAERPEGSVSTLKIQRTQQEDSAVYLCASSLGSGGMNTEAFFGQGTRLTVV.

The chain links TRBV5-1 to TRBJ1-4, with 8 bases aligning to TRBD1. The J segment lost 8 bases and the V segment lost 3 bases, leaving 6 bases of the junction unmatched. The CDR3 sequence is 14 residues long. Germline V gene sequence: CDR1 SGHRS, CDR2 YFSETQ. CDR3 DNA: TGCGCCAGCAGCTCCAGGACAGGGCGGGAAAAACTGTTTTTT. It specifies CASSSRTGREKLFF.

The CDR3 sequence: CASSRNRDGRTDTQYF. CDR3 DNA sequence: TGTGCCAGTAGTAGAAACAGGGATGGTAGAACAGATACGCAGTATTTT. The rearrangement links TRBV19 to TRBJ2-3; D is perhaps TRBD1 (6 bases). The CDR3 spans 16 residues. The germline CDR1 and CDR2 sequences are LNHDA and SQIVND (reference sequence). Trimming removed 4 bases from V and 3 bases from J, with 17 bases in between.

The V gene is TRBV15, the J gene TRBJ2-7, with TRBD1 identical over 11 bases. There are 13 residues in the CDR3. Germline CDR1 reads LNHNV; CDR2 reads YYDKDF (reference sequence). Trimming took 7 bases from V and 6 from J; bases not matched to a gene: 5. CDR3 loop: CATNRDRGFEQYF. The CDR3 DNA follows: TGTGCCACCAACCGGGACAGGGGGTTCGAGCAGTACTTC.

In DNA, the CDR3 is TGTGCCAGCATCGAGGGGGCCCTCAGACGCGAAGCTTTCTTT. Protein sequence: CASIEGALRREAFF. V usage is TRBV28 and J usage is TRBJ1-1; 7 positions agree with TRBD1. CDR1 MDHEN and CDR2 SYDVKM come from the germline V gene. J gave up 8 bases and V 7 bases, and 13 bases lay outside the gene matches. The CDR3 length is 14 residues.

The chain couples TRBV21-1 to TRBJ2-7; TRBD2 was called by the table and not checked on the DNA. TRBV21-1 is a listed pseudogene. This CDR3 has 10 residues. The CDR3 DNA is TGTGCCAGCAGCACGGGAGAGCAGTACTTC. This encodes CASSTGEQYF.

This chain connects TRBV6-5 to TRBJ1-2; 8 nucleotides align to TRBD1. The CDR3 contains 16 residues. CDR1 and CDR2 from the germline V gene are MNHEY and SVGAGI. J lost 5 bases, V lost 4 bases, and 12 bases had no gene match. For the CDR3, the DNA is TGTGCCAGCAGTTTAACGGGACAGGCCTCTGTTTATGGCTACACCTTC. It is translated as CASSLTGQASVYGYTF.

This chain connects TRBV15 to TRBJ2-7, with 15 bases matching TRBD2. With 5 bases clipped from V and 1 base from J, the junction kept 3 bases outside the gene matches. Germline CDR1 and CDR2: LNHNV and YYDKDF (reference sequence). The CDR3 extends over 16 amino acids. The chain's CDR3 is CATSSGTSGGSYEQYF. CDR3 nucleotides: TGTGCCACCAGCTCCGGGACTAGCGGGGGGTCCTACGAGCAGTACTTC.

This clone appeared a few times. The chain couples TRBV19 to TRBJ1-5; D call uncertain. The length of the CDR3 is 15 residues. V lost 5 bases, J lost 0 bases, and 11 bases lay in between. The germline gives CDR1 LNHDA, CDR2 SQIVND (reference sequence). The CDR3 sequence is CASSQEGDSNQPQHF. CDR3 bases: TGTGCCAGTAGTCAAGAGGGAGATAGCAATCAGCCCCAGCATTTT.

The chain combines TRBV2 with TRBJ2-5, with a tentative D call TRBD2 (7 bases). CDR3 length: 16 amino acids. Trimming stripped 3 bases from V and 4 bases from J, with 18 bases between. Germline V gene lookup returns CDR1 SNHLY and CDR2 FYNNEI. In DNA form, the CDR3 reads TGTGCCAGCAGTGACCAGTTAGGGGGGGCTAGAGAGACCCAGTACTTC. This gives the protein CASSDQLGGARETQYF.

This clone was found a few times. This sequence joins TRBV7-8 and TRBJ2-1, with D possibly being TRBD1 (7 bases). Germline V gene sequence: CDR1 SGHVS, CDR2 FQNEAQ. The CDR3 is 15 residues long. Trimming removed 5 bases at V and 8 bases at J, with 19 bases between. Here the CDR3 reads CASSQTGLWGDEQFF. The CDR3 coding sequence is TGTGCCAGCAGCCAGACAGGGTTGTGGGGGGATGAGCAGTTCTTC.

This rearrangement joins TRBV7-9 to TRBJ1-1; 11 nucleotides line up with TRBD1. Germline V gene lookup returns CDR1 SEHNR and CDR2 FQNEAQ (reference sequence). This CDR3 comprises 16 residues. The V segment lost 5 bases and the J segment 0 bases; nucleotides outside the gene matches: 5. The CDR3 coding sequence is TGTGCCAGCAGCCCTAGGGACAGGGGGATGAACACTGAAGCTTTCTTT. Encoded protein: CASSPRDRGMNTEAFF.

The chain employs TRBV10-1 and TRBJ2-1; TRBD2 matches at 9 bases. CDR1 is WNHNN and CDR2 is SYGVQD in the germline V gene (reference sequence). J gave up 6 bases and V 4 bases, and 7 bases lay outside the gene matches. The CDR3 covers 15 residues. The CDR3 region is CASSGGTSRFNEQFF. CDR3 bases: TGCGCCAGCAGTGGAGGGACTAGCCGGTTCAATGAGCAGTTCTTC.

The rearrangement links TRBV9 to TRBJ2-7; D not resolved. V was pared by 4 bases and J by 5 bases, with 10 bases between. The CDR3 has 12 amino acids. CDR1 SGDLS and CDR2 YYNGEE come from the germline V gene. CDR3 in DNA: TGTGCCAGCAGCTCGTCCCTAGACGAGCAGTACTTC. Protein sequence: CASSSSLDEQYF.

As regards this clone: A much larger clone lies a single base off, so this may be a read error. Other DNA sequences within the sample encode an identical CDR3. This chain links TRBV7-3 with TRBJ2-2; D gene unclear. The CDR3 runs to 12 residues. Germline V gives CDR1 SGHTA, CDR2 FQGTGA. Trimming took off 4 bases at V and 3 bases at J, with 3 bases between the two ends. The CDR3: CASSSDTGELFF. Written as DNA, the CDR3 is TGTGCCAGCAGCTCCGACACCGGGGAGCTGTTTTTT. Together with reference TRBV7-3 and TRBJ2-2, the CDR3 gives the full variable domain: GAGVSQTPSNKVTEKGKYVELRCDPISGHTALYWYRQSLGQGPEFLIYFQGTGAADDSGLPNDRFFAVRPEGSVSTLKIQRTERGDSAVYLCASSSDTGELFFGEGSRLTVL.

This rearrangement joins TRBV7-2 to TRBJ2-5; D is undetermined. The ends were cut back, 4 bases at V and 2 bases at J, with 14 bases in the middle. Germline values: CDR1 SGHTA, CDR2 FQGNSA. CDR3 length: 15 residues. CDR3 in DNA: TGTGCCAGCAGCTCGATAGTTACGAAGCAAGAGACCCAGTACTTC. This sequence encodes CASSSIVTKQETQYF. Full variable domain (rest looked up from reference TRBV7-2 and TRBJ2-5): GAGVSQSPSNKVTEKGKDVELRCDPISGHTALYWYRQSLGQGLEFLIYFQGNSAPDKSGLPSDRFSAERTGGSVSTLTIQRTQQEDSAVYLCASSSIVTKQETQYFGPGTRLLVL.

The chain joins TRBV5-1 to TRBJ1-5, with D perhaps TRBD1 (5 bases). V shed 4 bases and J shed 6 bases, with 11 bases lying between them. Per the germline V gene, CDR1 is SGHRS and CDR2 is YFSETQ. The CDR3 covers 13 residues. Here the CDR3 DNA reads TGCGCCAGCAGCACAGGTACGGGTCAGCCCCAGCATTTT. Its translation: CASSTGTGQPQHF. The full variable domain, rest sourced from reference TRBV5-1 and TRBJ1-5, is KAGVTQTPRYLIKTRGQQVTLSCSPISGHRSVSWYQQTPGQGLQFLFEYFSETQRNKGNFPGRFSGRQFSNSRSEMNVSTLELGDSALYLCASSTGTGQPQHFGDGTRLSIL.

The chain is built from TRBV25-1 and TRBJ2-5, with D possibly being TRBD2 (5 bases). Germline CDR1 is MGHDK and CDR2 is SYGVNS. V shed 0 bases and J shed 5 bases, with 10 bases lying between them. The CDR3 loop spans 14 amino acids. The DNA for the CDR3 is TGTGCCAGCAGTGAATACCGGGGTATGGAGACCCAGTACTTC. It yields the protein CASSEYRGMETQYF.

V and J are TRBV2 and TRBJ2-1; 10 bases align to TRBD2. This CDR3 has 14 residues. Germline V gene sequence: CDR1 SNHLY, CDR2 FYNNEI. J lost 8 bases, V lost 5 bases, and 6 bases had no gene match. CDR3 region: CASSLAGGSYEQFF. CDR3 nucleotide sequence: TGTGCCAGCAGTTTAGCGGGGGGCAGCTATGAGCAGTTCTTC.

The V and J genes are TRBV2 and TRBJ1-4; D may be TRBD1 (6 bases). V lost 6 bases, J lost 5 bases, and 10 bases lay in between. CDR1 and CDR2 (germline): SNHLY, FYNNEI. This CDR3 has 13 residues. The CDR3 DNA reads as TGTGCCAGCAGCGGGGACACAAATGAAAAACTGTTTTTT. This encodes CASSGDTNEKLFF.

The rearrangement uses TRBV18 and TRBJ1-2, with D maybe TRBD1 (6 bases). Between the trimmed V and J ends, which lost 8 bases and 3 bases, there was a span of 10 bases. The CDR3 has 12 amino acids. The V gene's germline CDR1 is KGHSH and CDR2 LQKENI. The CDR3 coding sequence is TGTGCCAGCGTCAGGGGAGACTATGGCTACACCTTC. It specifies CASVRGDYGYTF.

This chain links TRBV24-1 with TRBJ2-5; 12 nucleotides align to TRBD2. The CDR3 extends over 14 amino acids. Germline V gene lookup returns CDR1 KGHDR and CDR2 SFDVKD. V trimming: 3 bases; J trimming: 5 bases; junction bases outside the gene matches: 0. The CDR3 region is CATSDGTSGETQYF. The CDR3 DNA follows: TGTGCCACCAGTGATGGGACTAGCGGGGAGACCCAGTACTTC.